This note documents a single T cell receptor beta chain sequence. V lost 11 bases and J lost 0, with 13 bases in between. This CDR3 spans 13 amino acids. Germline V CDR1 and CDR2: LGHNT, FRNRAP. The data derive from a study of T cell changes during pregnancy in multiple sclerosis. The data were produced by immunoSEQ multiplex PCR, yet TCRdb's version contains in-frame clones alone and is incomplete. In the table there are 85,000 to 110,000 clones, around nine tenths of which are singletons. The rearrangement links TRBV12-5 to TRBJ1-1; D might be TRBD1 (6 bases). The sample was peripheral blood, taken after pregnancy. The sequence was collected from a female donor with multiple sclerosis, enrolled in a pregnancy study. CDR3 sequence (DNA): TGTGCTGGCTTGACAGGTATGAACACTGAAGCTTTCTTT. Residues: CAGLTGMNTEAFF.